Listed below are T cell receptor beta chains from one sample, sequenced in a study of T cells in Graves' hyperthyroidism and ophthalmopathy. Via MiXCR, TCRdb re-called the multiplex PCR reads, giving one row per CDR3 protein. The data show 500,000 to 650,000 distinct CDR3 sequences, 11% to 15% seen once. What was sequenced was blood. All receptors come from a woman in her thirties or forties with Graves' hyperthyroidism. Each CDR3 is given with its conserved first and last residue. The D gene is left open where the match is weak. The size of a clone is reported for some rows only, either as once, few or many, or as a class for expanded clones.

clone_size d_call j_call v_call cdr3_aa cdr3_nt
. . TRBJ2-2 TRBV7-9 CASSREVLAAVVNTGELFF TGTGCCAGCAGTCGAGAAGTATTAGCAGCTGTGGTTAACACCGGGGAGCTGTTTTTT
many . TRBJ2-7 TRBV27 CASSPRIPTYEQYF TGTGCCAGCAGTCCTAGAATACCTACCTACGAGCAGTACTTC
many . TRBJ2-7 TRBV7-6 CASSPGTGSSYEQYF TGTGCCAGCAGTCCCGGCACAGGGAGCTCCTACGAGCAGTACTTC
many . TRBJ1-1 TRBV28 CASSGTLTEAFF TGTGCCAGCAGTGGGACACTCACCGAAGCTTTCTTT
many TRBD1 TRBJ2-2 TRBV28 CASSPGQSNTGELFF TGTGCCAGCAGTCCGGGACAGAGCAACACCGGGGAGCTGTTTTTT
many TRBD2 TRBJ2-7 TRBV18 CASSPDIFAGGSYEQYF TGTGCCAGCTCACCAGATATCTTTGCGGGAGGTAGCTACGAGCAGTACTTC
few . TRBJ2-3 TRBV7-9 CASSEGSERAVDTQYF TGTGCCAGCAGCGAGGGGAGCGAGAGGGCCGTCGATACGCAGTATTTT
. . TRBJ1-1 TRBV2 CASRKEEGFGTEAFF TGTGCCAGCAGGAAAGAGGAGGGGTTTGGAACTGAAGCTTTCTTT
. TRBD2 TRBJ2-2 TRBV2 CASLISSGRGGELFF TGTGCCAGCCTCATCTCTAGCGGGAGAGGCGGGGAGCTGTTTTTT
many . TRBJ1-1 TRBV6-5 CASSYSIPGQPNTEAFF TGTGCCAGCAGTTACTCGATCCCAGGACAGCCTAACACTGAAGCTTTCTTT
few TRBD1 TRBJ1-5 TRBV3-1 CASSHAGQGSGQPQHF TGTGCCAGCAGCCATGCGGGACAGGGGTCGGGGCAGCCCCAGCATTTT
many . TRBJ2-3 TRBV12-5 CASGLGLVGRTDTQYF TGTGCTAGTGGTTTGGGACTAGTGGGACGCACAGATACGCAGTATTTT
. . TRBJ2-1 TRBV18 CASSPPNGGMLNNEQFF TGTGCCAGCTCACCACCGAATGGCGGGATGCTCAACAATGAGCAGTTCTTC
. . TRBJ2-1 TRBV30 CAWSALGASYNEQFF TGTGCCTGGAGTGCCCTTGGGGCTAGCTACAATGAGCAGTTCTTC
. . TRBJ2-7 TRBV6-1 CASSVGGTRIFGEQYF TGTGCCAGCAGCGTAGGGGGGACCAGGATTTTTGGAGAGCAGTACTTC
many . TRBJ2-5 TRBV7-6 CASSQTGWGAGETQYF TGTGCCAGCAGCCAGACAGGGTGGGGGGCTGGAGAGACCCAGTACTTC
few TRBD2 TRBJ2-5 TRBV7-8 CASSLGTSSETQYF TGTGCCAGCAGCTTAGGGACTAGCTCGGAGACCCAGTACTTC
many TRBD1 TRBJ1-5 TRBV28 CASSQTGGQPQHF TGTGCCAGCAGTCAGACAGGGGGCCAGCCCCAGCATTTT
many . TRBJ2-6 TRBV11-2 CASSLGDLVGSGANVLTF TGTGCCAGCAGCTTAGGGGACCTAGTAGGCTCTGGGGCCAACGTCCTGACTTTC
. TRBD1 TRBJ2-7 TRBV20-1 CSAKGGSFYEQYF TGCAGTGCTAAAGGGGGCTCTTTCTACGAGCAGTACTTC
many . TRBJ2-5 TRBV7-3 CASSLGSAGSGQETQYF TGTGCCAGCAGCTTAGGGTCGGCAGGGAGCGGCCAAGAGACCCAGTACTTC
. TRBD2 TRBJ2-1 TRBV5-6 CASSLLAGTGNEQFF TGTGCCAGCAGCTTATTAGCGGGAACTGGTAATGAGCAGTTCTTC
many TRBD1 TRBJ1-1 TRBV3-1 CASSPIAQGATEAFF TGTGCCAGCAGCCCGATAGCTCAGGGGGCCACTGAAGCTTTCTTT
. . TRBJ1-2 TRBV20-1 CSDRGGDGYGYTF TGCAGTGACAGAGGTGGGGACGGGTATGGCTACACCTTC
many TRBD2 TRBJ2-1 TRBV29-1 CSVGAGGSSEQFF TGCAGCGTTGGGGCGGGGGGGAGTAGTGAGCAGTTCTTC
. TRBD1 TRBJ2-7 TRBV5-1 CASSSPGPGQGAHEQYF TGCGCCAGCAGCTCCCCAGGACCGGGACAGGGGGCCCACGAGCAGTACTTC
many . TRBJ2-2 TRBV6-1 CASSLDTPNTGELFF TGTGCCAGCAGTTTGGACACCCCGAACACCGGGGAGCTGTTTTTT